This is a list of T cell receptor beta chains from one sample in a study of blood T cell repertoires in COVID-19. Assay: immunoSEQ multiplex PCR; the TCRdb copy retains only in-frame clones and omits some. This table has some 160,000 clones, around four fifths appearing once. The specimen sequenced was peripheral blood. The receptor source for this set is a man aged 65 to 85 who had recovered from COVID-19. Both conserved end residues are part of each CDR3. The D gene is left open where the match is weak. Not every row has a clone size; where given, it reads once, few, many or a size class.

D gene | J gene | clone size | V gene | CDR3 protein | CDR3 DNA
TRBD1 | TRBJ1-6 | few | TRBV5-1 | CASSLRDRGLDTLHF | TGCGCCAGCAGCTTGAGAGACAGGGGGTTAGACACCCTCCACTTT
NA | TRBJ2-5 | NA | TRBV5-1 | CASSLVPAAVQETQYF | TGCGCCAGCAGCTTGGTACCCGCGGCAGTTCAAGAGACCCAGTACTTC
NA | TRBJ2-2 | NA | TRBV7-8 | CASSLASANTGELFF | TGTGCCAGCAGCTTAGCGTCAGCGAACACCGGGGAGCTGTTTTTT
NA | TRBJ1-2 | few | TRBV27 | CASSYRAKQDYGYTF | TGTGCCAGCAGTTACAGGGCCAAGCAGGACTATGGCTACACCTTC
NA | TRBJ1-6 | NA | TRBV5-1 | CASSVTGRNSPLHF | TGCGCCAGCAGCGTGACAGGTAGAAATTCACCCCTCCACTTT
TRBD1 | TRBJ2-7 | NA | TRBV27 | CASSRLSGTESYEQYF | TGTGCCAGCAGCCGATTGTCCGGGACAGAATCCTACGAGCAGTACTTC
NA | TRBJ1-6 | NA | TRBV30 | CAWRVDRDSPLHF | TGTGCCTGGAGGGTGGACAGAGATTCACCCCTCCACTTT
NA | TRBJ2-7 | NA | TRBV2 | CARQGLGGYEQYF | TGTGCCAGACAGGGATTAGGGGGCTACGAGCAGTACTTC
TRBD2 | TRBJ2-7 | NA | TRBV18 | CASSHRLAGKSSYEQYF | TGTGCCAGCTCACATCGACTAGCGGGCAAGAGCTCCTACGAGCAGTACTTC
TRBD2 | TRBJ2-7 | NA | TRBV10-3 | CAIGRTSGSDEQYF | TGTGCCATCGGAAGGACTAGCGGGAGCGACGAGCAGTACTTC
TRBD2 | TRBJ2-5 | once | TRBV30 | CAWSVPLTSGSGWETQYF | TGTGCCTGGAGTGTACCCCTGACTAGCGGGAGTGGTTGGGAGACCCAGTACTTC
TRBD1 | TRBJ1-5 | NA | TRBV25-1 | CASSPPGQGANQPQHF | TGTGCCAGCAGTCCTCCGGGACAGGGGGCCAATCAGCCCCAGCATTTT
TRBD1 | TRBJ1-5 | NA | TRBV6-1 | CASSETGGGQPQHF | TGTGCCAGCAGTGAGACAGGGGGCGGTCAGCCCCAGCATTTT
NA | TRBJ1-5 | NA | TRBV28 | CASSLGARAQPQHF | TGTGCCAGCAGTTTAGGGGCGCGTGCTCAGCCCCAGCATTTT
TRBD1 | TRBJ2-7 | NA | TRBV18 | CASSPPGTGNEQYF | TGTGCCAGCTCACCTCCCGGGACAGGGAACGAGCAGTACTTC
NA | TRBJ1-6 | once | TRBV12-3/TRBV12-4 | CASSLNRDSPLHF | TGTGCCAGCAGTTTAAACAGGGATTCACCCCTCCACTTT
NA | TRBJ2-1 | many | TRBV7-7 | CASSPGRGASNEQFF | TGTGCTAGCAGCCCTGGCAGGGGCGCTAGCAATGAGCAGTTCTTC
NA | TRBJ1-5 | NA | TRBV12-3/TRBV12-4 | CASSPTDQPQHF | TGTGCCAGCAGCCCTACGGATCAGCCCCAGCATTTT
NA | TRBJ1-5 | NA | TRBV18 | CASSPAQAGQPQHF | TGTGCCAGCTCACCCGCGCAGGCAGGCCAGCCCCAGCATTTT
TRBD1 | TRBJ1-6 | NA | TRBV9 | CASSPQGARNSPLHF | TGTGCCAGCAGCCCACAGGGGGCAAGGAATTCACCCCTCCACTTT
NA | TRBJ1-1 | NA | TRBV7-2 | CASSLFQGRLNTEAFF | TGTGCCAGCAGCTTATTTCAGGGGCGCCTGAACACTGAAGCTTTCTTT
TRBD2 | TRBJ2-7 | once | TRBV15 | CATSRGGVASGNHEQYF | TGTGCCACCAGCAGAGGTGGTGTGGCTAGCGGGAACCACGAGCAGTACTTC
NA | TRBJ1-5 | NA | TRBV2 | CASRVIENQPQHF | TGTGCCAGCAGAGTAATCGAGAATCAGCCCCAGCATTTT
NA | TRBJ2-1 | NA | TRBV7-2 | CASSLRVYNEQFF | TGTGCCAGCAGCTTACGCGTGTACAATGAGCAGTTCTTC
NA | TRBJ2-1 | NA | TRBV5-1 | CASSPHDRSSYNEQFF | TGCGCCAGCAGCCCTCATGACAGGAGCTCCTACAATGAGCAGTTCTTC
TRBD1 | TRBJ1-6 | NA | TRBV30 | CAWRGTTGVTFYNSPLHF | TGTGCCTGGAGGGGAACGACAGGGGTCACCTTCTATAATTCACCCCTCCACTTT
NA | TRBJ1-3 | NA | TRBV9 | CASSPIYSGNTIYF | TGTGCCAGCAGCCCTATTTACTCTGGAAACACCATATATTTT
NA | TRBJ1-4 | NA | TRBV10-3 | CAISEFTTNEKLFF | TGTGCCATCAGTGAGTTCACAACTAATGAAAAACTGTTTTTT
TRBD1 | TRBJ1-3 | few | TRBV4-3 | CASSQRQGTSGNTIYF | TGCGCCAGCAGCCAGAGACAGGGCACCTCTGGAAACACCATATATTTT
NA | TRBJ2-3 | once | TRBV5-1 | CASSLRGGGSGTDTQYF | TGCGCCAGCAGCTTGCGGGGAGGAGGGTCTGGCACAGATACGCAGTATTTT
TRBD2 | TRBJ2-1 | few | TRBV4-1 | CASSQVSAGANEQFF | TGCGCCAGCAGCCAGGTTTCGGCGGGAGCGAATGAGCAGTTCTTC
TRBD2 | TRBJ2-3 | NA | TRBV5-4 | CASSLNRTSGSRDTQYF | TGTGCCAGCAGCCTTAACCGGACTAGCGGGAGTAGAGATACGCAGTATTTT
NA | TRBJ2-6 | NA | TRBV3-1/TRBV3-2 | CAISGTGTPRGANVLTF | TGTGCCATTAGCGGGACAGGGACGCCTCGGGGGGCCAACGTCCTGACTTTC
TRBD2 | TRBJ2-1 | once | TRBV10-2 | CASSESPAGEQFF | TGCGCCAGCAGTGAGTCGCCAGCGGGGGAGCAGTTCTTC
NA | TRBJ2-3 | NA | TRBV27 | CASRIDSSDTQYF | TGTGCCAGCAGGATAGACAGTTCAGATACGCAGTATTTT
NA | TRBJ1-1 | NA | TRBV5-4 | CASSPPEGRTEAFF | TGTGCCAGCAGCCCCCCGGAAGGGAGGACTGAAGCTTTCTTT
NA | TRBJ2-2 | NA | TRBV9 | CASSVGLVTGELFF | TGTGCCAGCAGCGTAGGACTAGTCACCGGGGAGCTGTTTTTT
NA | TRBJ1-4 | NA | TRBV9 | CASSRTVSTNEKLFF | TGTGCCAGCAGTCGGACAGTCTCAACTAATGAAAAACTGTTTTTT
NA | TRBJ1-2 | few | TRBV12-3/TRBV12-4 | CASGQGRGYTF | TGTGCCAGCGGCCAGGGCCGGGGCTACACCTTC
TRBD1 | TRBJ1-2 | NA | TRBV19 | CASSTIDRARGYTF | TGTGCCAGTAGCACCATTGACAGGGCGAGAGGCTACACCTTC
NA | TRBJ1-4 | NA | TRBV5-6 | CASSLAGSSNEKLFF | TGTGCCAGCAGCTTGGCCGGGTCCTCTAATGAAAAACTGTTTTTT
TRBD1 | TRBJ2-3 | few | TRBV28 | CASAIERRVGTGGPDTQYF | TGTGCCAGCGCCATTGAGAGGAGGGTGGGGACAGGGGGACCAGATACGCAGTATTTT